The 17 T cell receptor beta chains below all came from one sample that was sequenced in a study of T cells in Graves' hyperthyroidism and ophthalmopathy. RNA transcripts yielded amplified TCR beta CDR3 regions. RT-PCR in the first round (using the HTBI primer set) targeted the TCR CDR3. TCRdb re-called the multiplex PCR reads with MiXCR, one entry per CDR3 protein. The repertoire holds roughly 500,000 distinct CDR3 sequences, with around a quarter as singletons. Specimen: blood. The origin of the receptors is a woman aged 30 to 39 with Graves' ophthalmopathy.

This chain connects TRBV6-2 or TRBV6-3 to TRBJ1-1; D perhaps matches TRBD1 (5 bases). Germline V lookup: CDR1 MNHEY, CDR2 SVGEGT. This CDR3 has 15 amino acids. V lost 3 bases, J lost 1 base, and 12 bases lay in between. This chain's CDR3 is CASSYSFTGNTEAFF. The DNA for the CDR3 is TGTGCCAGCAGTTATTCCTTTACAGGGAACACTGAAGCTTTCTTT.

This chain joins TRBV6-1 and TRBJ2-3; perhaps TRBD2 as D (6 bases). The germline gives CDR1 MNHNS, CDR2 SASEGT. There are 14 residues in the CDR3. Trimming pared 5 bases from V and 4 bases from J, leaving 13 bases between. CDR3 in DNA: TGTGCCAGCAGTAAGGGACTGGGGGCAGATACGCAGTATTTT. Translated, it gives CASSKGLGADTQYF.

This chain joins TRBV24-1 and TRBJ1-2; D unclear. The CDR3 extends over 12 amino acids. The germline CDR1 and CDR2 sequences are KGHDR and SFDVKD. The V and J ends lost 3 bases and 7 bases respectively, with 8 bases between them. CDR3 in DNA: TGTGCCACCAGTGATCCATGGAGTGGCTACACCTTC. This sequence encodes CATSDPWSGYTF.

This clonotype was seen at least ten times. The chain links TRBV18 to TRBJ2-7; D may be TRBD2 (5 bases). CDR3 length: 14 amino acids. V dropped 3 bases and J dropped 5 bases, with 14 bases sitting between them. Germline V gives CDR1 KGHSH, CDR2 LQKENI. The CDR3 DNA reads TGTGCCAGCTCACCGATTGAGGGATACAACGAGCAGTACTTC. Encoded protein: CASSPIEGYNEQYF.

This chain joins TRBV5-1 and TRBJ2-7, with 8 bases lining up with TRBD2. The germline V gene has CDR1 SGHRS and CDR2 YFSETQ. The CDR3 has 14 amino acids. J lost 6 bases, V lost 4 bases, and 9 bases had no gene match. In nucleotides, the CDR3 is TGCGCCAGCAGCCCTCCTGAGCGGGGGAGCGAGCAGTACTTC. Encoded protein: CASSPPERGSEQYF.

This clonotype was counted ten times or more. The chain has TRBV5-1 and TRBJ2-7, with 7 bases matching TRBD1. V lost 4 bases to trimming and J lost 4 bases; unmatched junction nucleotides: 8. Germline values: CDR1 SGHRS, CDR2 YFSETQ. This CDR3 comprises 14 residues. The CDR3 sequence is CASSTGQAAYEQYF. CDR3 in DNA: TGCGCCAGCAGCACAGGACAGGCAGCTTACGAGCAGTACTTC.

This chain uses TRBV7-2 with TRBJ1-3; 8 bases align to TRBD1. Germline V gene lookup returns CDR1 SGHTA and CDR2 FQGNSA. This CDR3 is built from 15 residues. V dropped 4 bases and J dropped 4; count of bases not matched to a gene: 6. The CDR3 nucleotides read TGTGCCAGCAGCTCTCCGACAGGGGTAGGAAACACCATATATTTT. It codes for CASSSPTGVGNTIYF.

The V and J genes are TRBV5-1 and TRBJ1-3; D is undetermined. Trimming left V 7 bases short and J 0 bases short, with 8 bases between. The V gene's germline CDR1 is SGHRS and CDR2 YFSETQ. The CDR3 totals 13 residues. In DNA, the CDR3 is TGCGCCAGCCACTCCCTCTCTGGAAACACCATATATTTT. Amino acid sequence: CASHSLSGNTIYF.

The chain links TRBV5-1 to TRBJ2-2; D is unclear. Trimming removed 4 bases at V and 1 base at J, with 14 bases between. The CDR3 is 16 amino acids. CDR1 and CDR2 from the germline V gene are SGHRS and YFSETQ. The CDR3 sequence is CASSPGRLMNTGELFF. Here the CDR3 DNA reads TGCGCCAGCAGCCCCGGACGTCTAATGAACACCGGGGAGCTGTTTTTT.

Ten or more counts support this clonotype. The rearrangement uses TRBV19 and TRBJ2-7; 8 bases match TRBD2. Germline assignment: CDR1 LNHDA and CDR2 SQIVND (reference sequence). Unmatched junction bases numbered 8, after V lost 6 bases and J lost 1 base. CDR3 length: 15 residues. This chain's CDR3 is CASSPPGGGSYEQYF. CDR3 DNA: TGTGCCAGTAGCCCCCCGGGAGGGGGATCCTACGAGCAGTACTTC.

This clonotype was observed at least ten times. The CDR3 region has the DNA TGCAGTGCTGAGGTAGAGGGGGCGCGTGGCTACACCTTC. Its protein is CSAEVEGARGYTF. The chain combines TRBV20-1 with TRBJ1-2, with 7 bases fitting TRBD1. CDR3 length: 13 amino acids. Germline V CDR1 and CDR2: DFQATT, SNEGSKA (reference sequence). The V segment lost 5 bases and the J segment 7 bases; nucleotides outside the gene matches: 10.

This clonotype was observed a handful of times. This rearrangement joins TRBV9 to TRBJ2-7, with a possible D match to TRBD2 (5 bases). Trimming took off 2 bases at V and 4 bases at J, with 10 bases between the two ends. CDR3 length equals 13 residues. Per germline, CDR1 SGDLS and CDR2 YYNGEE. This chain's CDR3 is CASSVDSNYEQYF. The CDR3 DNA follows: TGTGCCAGCAGCGTGGACTCTAATTACGAGCAGTACTTC.

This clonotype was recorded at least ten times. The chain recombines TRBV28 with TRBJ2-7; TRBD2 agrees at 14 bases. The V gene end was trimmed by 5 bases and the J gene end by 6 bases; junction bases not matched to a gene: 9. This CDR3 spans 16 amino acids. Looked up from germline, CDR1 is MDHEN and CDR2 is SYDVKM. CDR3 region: CASSTWGLAGEGEQYF. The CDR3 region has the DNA TGTGCCAGCAGTACCTGGGGACTAGCGGGAGAGGGCGAGCAGTACTTC. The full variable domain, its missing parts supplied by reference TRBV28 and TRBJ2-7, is DVKVTQSSRYLVKRTGEKVFLECVQDMDHENMFWYRQDPGLGLRLIYFSYDVKMKEKGDIPEGYSVSREKKERFSLILESASTNQTSMYLCASSTWGLAGEGEQYFGPGTRLTVT.

The CDR3: CASSDRTSRQETQYF. The CDR3, as DNA: TGTGCCAGCAGTGACCGGACTAGTAGGCAAGAGACCCAGTACTTC. This chain connects TRBV6-1 to TRBJ2-5, with TRBD2 matching over 7 bases. V trimming: 3 bases; J trimming: 2 bases; junction bases outside the gene matches: 6. The CDR3 totals 15 residues. Germline CDR1 reads MNHNS; CDR2 reads SASEGT.

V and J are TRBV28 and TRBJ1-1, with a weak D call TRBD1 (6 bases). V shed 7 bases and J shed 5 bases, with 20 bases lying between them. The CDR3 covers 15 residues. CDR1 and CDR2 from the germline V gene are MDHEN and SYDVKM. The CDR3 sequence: CASTFGGARTTEAFF. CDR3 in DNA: TGTGCCAGCACTTTTGGGGGGGCGCGGACAACTGAAGCTTTCTTT. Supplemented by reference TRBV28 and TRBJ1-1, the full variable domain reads DVKVTQSSRYLVKRTGEKVFLECVQDMDHENMFWYRQDPGLGLRLIYFSYDVKMKEKGDIPEGYSVSREKKERFSLILESASTNQTSMYLCASTFGGARTTEAFFGQGTRLTVV.

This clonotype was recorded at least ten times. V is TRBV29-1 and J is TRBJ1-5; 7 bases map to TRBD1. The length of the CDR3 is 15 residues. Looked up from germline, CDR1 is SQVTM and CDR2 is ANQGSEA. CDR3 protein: CSVLPGTDLNQPQHF. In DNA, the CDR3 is TGCAGTGTCCTACCCGGGACAGACCTAAATCAGCCCCAGCATTTT.

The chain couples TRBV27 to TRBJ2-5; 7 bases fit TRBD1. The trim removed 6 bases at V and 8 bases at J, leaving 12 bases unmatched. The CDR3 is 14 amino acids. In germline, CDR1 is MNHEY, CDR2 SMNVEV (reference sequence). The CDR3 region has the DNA TGTGCCAGCAGCTTCACAGGGGATCGGCTAACCCAGTACTTC. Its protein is CASSFTGDRLTQYF.